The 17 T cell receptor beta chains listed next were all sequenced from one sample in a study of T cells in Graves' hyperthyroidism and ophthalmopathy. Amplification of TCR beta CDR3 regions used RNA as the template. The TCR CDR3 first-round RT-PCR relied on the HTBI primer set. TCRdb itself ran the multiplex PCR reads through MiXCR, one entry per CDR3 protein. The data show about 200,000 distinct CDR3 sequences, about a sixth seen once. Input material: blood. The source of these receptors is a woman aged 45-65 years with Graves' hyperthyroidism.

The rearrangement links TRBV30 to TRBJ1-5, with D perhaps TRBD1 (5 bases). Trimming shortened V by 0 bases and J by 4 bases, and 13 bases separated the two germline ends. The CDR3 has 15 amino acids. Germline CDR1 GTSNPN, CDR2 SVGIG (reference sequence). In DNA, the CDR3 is TGTGCCTGGAGTGTACGAGGGGATGGGAATCAGCCCCAGCATTTT. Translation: CAWSVRGDGNQPQHF. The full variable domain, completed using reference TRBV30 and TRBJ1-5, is SQTIHQWPATLVQPVGSPLSLECTVEGTSNPNLYWYRQAAGRGLQLLFYSVGIGQISSEVPQNLSASRPQDRQFILSSKKLLLSDSGFYLCAWSVRGDGNQPQHFGDGTRLSIL.

The CDR3 bases are TGTGCCAGCAGCACGACCGGGGCCACAAATCAGCCCCAGCATTTT. Translation gives CASSTTGATNQPQHF. The gene calls are TRBV28 and TRBJ1-5; a possible D gene is TRBD1 (5 bases). Germline values: CDR1 MDHEN, CDR2 SYDVKM. The CDR3 spans 15 residues. V was shortened by 6 bases and J by 4 bases, with 16 bases between the two germline ends. Full variable domain (rest looked up from reference TRBV28 and TRBJ1-5): DVKVTQSSRYLVKRTGEKVFLECVQDMDHENMFWYRQDPGLGLRLIYFSYDVKMKEKGDIPEGYSVSREKKERFSLILESASTNQTSMYLCASSTTGATNQPQHFGDGTRLSIL.

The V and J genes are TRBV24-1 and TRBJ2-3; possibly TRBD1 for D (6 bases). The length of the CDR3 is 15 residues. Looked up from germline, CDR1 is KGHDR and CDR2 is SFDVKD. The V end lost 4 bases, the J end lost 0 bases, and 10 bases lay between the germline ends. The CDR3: CATSDRTASTDTQYF. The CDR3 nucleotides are TGTGCCACCAGTGACCGGACAGCTAGCACAGATACGCAGTATTTT.

This chain's CDR3 is CASSPRHSTNEKLFF. For the CDR3, the DNA is TGTGCCAGCAGCCCCAGACACTCAACTAATGAAAAACTGTTTTTT. The rearrangement links TRBV7-9 to TRBJ1-4; D uncertain. V gave up 5 bases and J gave up 0 bases, with 10 bases separating them. CDR3 length: 15 amino acids. The germline V gene has CDR1 SEHNR and CDR2 FQNEAQ (reference sequence).

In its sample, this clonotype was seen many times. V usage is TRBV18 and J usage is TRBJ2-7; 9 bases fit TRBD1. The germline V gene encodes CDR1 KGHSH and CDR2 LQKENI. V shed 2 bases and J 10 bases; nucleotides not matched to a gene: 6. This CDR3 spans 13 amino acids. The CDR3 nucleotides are TGTGCCAGCTCACCAGTGGACAGGGGTGATCAGTACTTC. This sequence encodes CASSPVDRGDQYF.

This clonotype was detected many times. Written as DNA, the CDR3 is TGTGCCAGCAGTTTACAAGGGAGAACTGAAGCTTTCTTT. It translates to CASSLQGRTEAFF. This chain connects TRBV27 to TRBJ1-1, with D hard to call. CDR3 length: 13 residues. V was clipped by 2 bases and J by 5 bases, with 9 bases between them. Germline CDR1 and CDR2: MNHEY and SMNVEV (reference sequence).

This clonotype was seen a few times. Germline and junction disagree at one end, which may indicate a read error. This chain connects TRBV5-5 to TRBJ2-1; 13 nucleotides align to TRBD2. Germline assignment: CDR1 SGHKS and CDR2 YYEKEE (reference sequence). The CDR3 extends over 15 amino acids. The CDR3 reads CAGSSLAGGPWEQFF. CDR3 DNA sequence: TGTGCCGGCAGCTCACTAGCGGGAGGGCCCTGGGAGCAGTTCTTC.

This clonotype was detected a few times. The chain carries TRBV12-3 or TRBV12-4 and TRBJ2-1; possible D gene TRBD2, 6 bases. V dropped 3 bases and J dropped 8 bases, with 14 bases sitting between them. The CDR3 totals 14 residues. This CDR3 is CASSFFPGADEQFF. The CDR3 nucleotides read TGTGCCAGCAGTTTTTTCCCGGGAGCTGATGAGCAGTTCTTC.

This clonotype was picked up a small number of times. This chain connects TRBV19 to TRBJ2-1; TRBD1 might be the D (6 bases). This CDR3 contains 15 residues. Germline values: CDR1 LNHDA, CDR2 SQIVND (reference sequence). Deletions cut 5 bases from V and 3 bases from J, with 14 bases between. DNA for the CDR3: TGTGCCAGTAGTCCCCTTCCAGGGGACTACAATGAGCAGTTCTTC. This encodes CASSPLPGDYNEQFF.

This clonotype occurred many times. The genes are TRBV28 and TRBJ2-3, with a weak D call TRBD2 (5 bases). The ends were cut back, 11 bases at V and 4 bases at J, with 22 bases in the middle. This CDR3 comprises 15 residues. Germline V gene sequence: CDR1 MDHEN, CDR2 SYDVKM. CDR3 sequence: CAAIRGDVSSDTQYF. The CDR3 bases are TGTGCCGCCATCCGGGGAGACGTCTCGTCAGATACGCAGTATTTT. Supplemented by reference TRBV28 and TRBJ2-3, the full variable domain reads DVKVTQSSRYLVKRTGEKVFLECVQDMDHENMFWYRQDPGLGLRLIYFSYDVKMKEKGDIPEGYSVSREKKERFSLILESASTNQTSMYLCAAIRGDVSSDTQYFGPGTRLTVL.

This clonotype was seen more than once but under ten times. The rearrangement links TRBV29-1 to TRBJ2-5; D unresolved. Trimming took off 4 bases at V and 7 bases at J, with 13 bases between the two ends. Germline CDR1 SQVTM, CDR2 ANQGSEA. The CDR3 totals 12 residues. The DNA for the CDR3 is TGCAGCGTTGTGGGTCTAGACGGGACCCAGTACTTC. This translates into CSVVGLDGTQYF.

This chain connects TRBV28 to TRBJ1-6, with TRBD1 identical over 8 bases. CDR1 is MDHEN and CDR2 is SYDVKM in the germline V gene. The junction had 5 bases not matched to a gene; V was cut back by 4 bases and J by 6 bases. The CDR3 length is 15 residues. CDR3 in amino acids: CASSSRDRSNSPLHF. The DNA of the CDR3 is TGTGCCAGCAGTTCCCGGGACAGGAGTAATTCACCCCTCCACTTT.

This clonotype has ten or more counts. CDR3 bases: TGTGCCAGCAGGGGACAGAGAGTCTATGGCTACACCTTC. As protein: CASRGQRVYGYTF. The chain joins TRBV6-1 to TRBJ1-2; 7 bases are shared with TRBD1. This CDR3 is 13 amino acids long. Germline loops: CDR1 MNHNS, CDR2 SASEGT. V lost 6 bases and J lost 4; bases outside the gene matches: 5.

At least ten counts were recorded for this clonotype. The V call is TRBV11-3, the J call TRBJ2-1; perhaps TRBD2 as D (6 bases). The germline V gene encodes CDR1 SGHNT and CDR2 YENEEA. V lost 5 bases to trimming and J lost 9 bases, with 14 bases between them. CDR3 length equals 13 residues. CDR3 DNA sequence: TGTGCCAGCAGCCCAGGCTTGCGGGGTGAGCAGTTCTTC. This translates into CASSPGLRGEQFF.

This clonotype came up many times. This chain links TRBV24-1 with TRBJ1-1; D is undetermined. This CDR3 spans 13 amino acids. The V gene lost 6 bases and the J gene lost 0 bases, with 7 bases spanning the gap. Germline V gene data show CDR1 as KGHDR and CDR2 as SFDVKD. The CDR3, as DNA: TGTGCCACCAGTATTGGTCTGAACACTGAAGCTTTCTTT. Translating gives CATSIGLNTEAFF.

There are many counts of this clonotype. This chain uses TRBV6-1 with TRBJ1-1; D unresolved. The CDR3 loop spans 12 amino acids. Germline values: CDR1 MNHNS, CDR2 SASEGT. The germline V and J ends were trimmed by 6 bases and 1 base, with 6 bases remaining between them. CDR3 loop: CASRLSNTEAFF. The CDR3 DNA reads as TGTGCCAGCAGGCTTTCGAACACTGAAGCTTTCTTT.

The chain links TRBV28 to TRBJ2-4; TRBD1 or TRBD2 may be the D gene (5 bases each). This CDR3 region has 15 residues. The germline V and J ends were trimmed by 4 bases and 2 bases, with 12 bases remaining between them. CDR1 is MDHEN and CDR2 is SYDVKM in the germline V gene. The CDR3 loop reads CASSSFGGSKNIQYF. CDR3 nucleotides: TGTGCCAGCAGTTCCTTTGGGGGTTCCAAAAACATTCAGTACTTC.